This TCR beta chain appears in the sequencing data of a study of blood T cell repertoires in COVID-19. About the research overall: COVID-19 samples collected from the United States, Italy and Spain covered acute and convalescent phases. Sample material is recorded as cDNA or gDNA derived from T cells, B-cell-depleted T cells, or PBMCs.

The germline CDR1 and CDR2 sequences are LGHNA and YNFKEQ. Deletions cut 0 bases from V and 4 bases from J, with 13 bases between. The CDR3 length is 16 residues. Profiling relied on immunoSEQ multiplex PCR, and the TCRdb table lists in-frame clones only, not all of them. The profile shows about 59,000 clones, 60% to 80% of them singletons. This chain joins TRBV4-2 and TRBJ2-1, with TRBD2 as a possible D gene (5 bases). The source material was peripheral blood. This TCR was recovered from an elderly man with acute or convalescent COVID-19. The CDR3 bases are TGTGCCAGCAGCCAAGATCGGGAACGGGGATACAATGAGCAGTTCTTC. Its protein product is CASSQDRERGYNEQFF.